One sample yielded the 14 T cell receptor beta chains listed below, sequenced in a study of T cell repertoires in cytomegalovirus infection. TCRdb used MiXCR to reprocess the reads, holding one entry per CDR3 protein. The repertoire consists of hundreds of thousands of distinct CDR3 sequences, with around 10% occurring once and the leading ten covering around 2.4%. The sequenced sample was PBMCs. These receptors were taken from a human donor in good health (CMV status not recorded). Some clones in this sample may be carry-over from other donors' samples.

V is TRBV29-1 and J is TRBJ2-7, with D possibly TRBD2 on 6 matching bases. The CDR3 consists of 12 residues. The V end was cut by 4 bases, the J end by 3 bases, with 10 bases between. Germline loops: CDR1 SQVTM, CDR2 ANQGSEA. CDR3 coding DNA: TGCAGCGTTGTCACCGGGGGCTACGAGCAGTACGTC. Protein product: CSVVTGGYEQYV.

The table lists this clonotype with many counts. The chain recombines TRBV7-9 with TRBJ2-6; TRBD1 matches at 7 bases. Germline CDR1 reads SEHNR; CDR2 reads FQNEAQ (reference sequence). Trimming took 2 bases from V and 4 from J; bases not matched to a gene: 5. This CDR3 comprises 16 residues. This CDR3 reads CASSLLTGAGANVLTF. CDR3 DNA sequence: TGTGCCAGCAGCTTACTAACAGGGGCCGGGGCCAACGTCCTGACTTTC.

This clonotype appeared many times. The gene calls are TRBV14 and TRBJ2-5; no clear D. The germline V gene encodes CDR1 SGHDN and CDR2 FVKESK. There are 14 residues in the CDR3. Deletions cut 1 base from V and 0 bases from J, with 6 bases between. Here the CDR3 reads CASSQATYQETQYF. Written as DNA, the CDR3 is TGTGCCAGCAGCCAAGCTACGTACCAAGAGACCCAGTACTTC. Looking up the rest from reference TRBV14 and TRBJ2-5 gives the full variable domain: EAGVTQFPSHSVIEKGQTVTLRCDPISGHDNLYWYRRVMGKEIKFLLHFVKESKQDESGMPNNRFLAERTGGTYSTLKVQPAELEDSGVYFCASSQATYQETQYFGPGTRLLVL.

The table lists this clonotype with many counts. As DNA, the CDR3 is TGTGCCACCAGCAGAGATATTGAGCAGTTCTTC. The encoded protein is CATSRDIEQFF. The chain has TRBV15 and TRBJ2-1; no clear D gene. The CDR3 covers 11 residues. The germline CDR1 and CDR2 sequences are LNHNV and YYDKDF (reference sequence). Deletions cut 0 bases from V and 9 bases from J, with 3 bases between.

In its sample, this clonotype was seen many times. V usage is TRBV7-9 and J usage is TRBJ2-3; no reliable D call. V dropped 5 bases and J dropped 5 bases, with 8 bases sitting between them. The CDR3 extends over 12 amino acids. The germline CDR1 and CDR2 sequences are SEHNR and FQNEAQ (reference sequence). The CDR3 reads CASSQTGDTQYF. DNA for the CDR3: TGTGCCAGCAGCCAGACCGGAGATACGCAGTATTTT.

This clonotype was observed many times. This chain joins TRBV6-2 or TRBV6-3 and TRBJ2-1; 13 bases agree with TRBD2. There are 18 residues in the CDR3. Germline lookup yields CDR1 MNHEY and CDR2 SVGEGT. J gave up 3 bases and V 2 bases, and 7 bases lay outside the gene matches. CDR3 nucleotides: TGTGCCAGCAGTTACAGGCGGACTAGCGGGGGAATCTACAATGAGCAGTTCTTC. It specifies CASSYRRTSGGIYNEQFF.

This clonotype was detected many times. This chain links TRBV6-1 with TRBJ2-2, with D possibly being TRBD1 or TRBD2 (6 bases each). Trimming stripped 7 bases from V and 6 bases from J, with 15 bases between. This CDR3 has 14 amino acids. Per germline, CDR1 MNHNS and CDR2 SASEGT. The CDR3 DNA sequence: TGTGCCAGCATACGGGGGCGAAGTGCCGGGGAGCTGTTTTTT. It is translated as CASIRGRSAGELFF.

This clonotype appeared many times. The J gene is TRBJ1-2, the V gene TRBV12-3 or TRBV12-4; no firm D call. V lost 5 bases and J lost 2, with 6 bases in between. This CDR3 contains 12 residues. The CDR3 nucleotides read TGTGCCAGCAGTATATCCAACTATGGCTACACCTTC. It specifies CASSISNYGYTF.

This clonotype came up many times. The chain is built from TRBV28 and TRBJ2-3; D perhaps matches TRBD2 (5 bases). Trimming removed 2 bases from V and 0 bases from J, with 9 bases in between. This CDR3 is 15 amino acids long. From germline, CDR1 is MDHEN and CDR2 SYDVKM. CDR3 residues: CASSLRRASTDTQYF. Written as DNA, the CDR3 is TGTGCCAGCAGTTTAAGGCGGGCTAGCACAGATACGCAGTATTTT.

Ten or more counts support this clonotype. The chain recombines TRBV12-3 or TRBV12-4 with TRBJ1-2; possibly TRBD1 for D (6 bases). The CDR3 loop spans 14 amino acids. The V end was cut by 6 bases, the J end by 4 bases, with 15 bases between. The CDR3 coding sequence is TGTGCCAGCAGCCTCAGGGGCCGGGGCTATGGCTACACCTTC. Protein sequence: CASSLRGRGYGYTF.

This chain connects TRBV29-1 to TRBJ1-4; unclear D gene. The CDR3 length is 13 residues. Germline CDR1 is SQVTM and CDR2 is ANQGSEA. Trimming pared 7 bases from V and 5 bases from J, leaving 14 bases between. The DNA of the CDR3 is TGCAGCGGACGCAATATGGGAAATGAAAAACTGTTTTTT. Translating it yields CSGRNMGNEKLFF. Full variable domain (rest looked up from reference TRBV29-1 and TRBJ1-4): SAVISQKPSRDICQRGTSLTIQCQVDSQVTMMFWYRQQPGQSLTLIATANQGSEATYESGFVIDKFPISRPNLTFSTLTVSNMSPEDSSIYLCSGRNMGNEKLFFGSGTQLSVL.

This clonotype was recorded many times. V usage is TRBV5-1 and J usage is TRBJ2-1, with a possible D match to TRBD1 (5 bases). The CDR3 totals 16 residues. Germline V lookup: CDR1 SGHRS, CDR2 YFSETQ. Between the trimmed V and J ends, which lost 4 bases and 1 base, there was a span of 15 bases. Here the CDR3 DNA reads TGCGCCAGCAGCCGCGCCGACAGAGCATCCTACAATGAGCAGTTCTTC. The encoded protein is CASSRADRASYNEQFF. The full variable domain, with the rest looked up from reference TRBV5-1 and TRBJ2-1, is KAGVTQTPRYLIKTRGQQVTLSCSPISGHRSVSWYQQTPGQGLQFLFEYFSETQRNKGNFPGRFSGRQFSNSRSEMNVSTLELGDSALYLCASSRADRASYNEQFFGPGTRLTVL.

This clonotype was recorded many times. The chain uses TRBV7-3 and TRBJ2-2; perhaps TRBD1 as D (6 bases). The V gene's germline CDR1 is SGHTA and CDR2 FQGTGA. Between the trimmed V and J ends, which lost 4 bases and 4 bases, there was a span of 16 bases. The CDR3 contains 16 residues. CDR3: CASSYSTGWGTGELFF. The CDR3 region has the DNA TGTGCCAGCAGCTATTCTACAGGGTGGGGCACCGGGGAGCTGTTTTTT.

At least ten counts were recorded for this clonotype. The gene calls are TRBV7-8 and TRBJ2-3; D is uncertain. Germline lookup yields CDR1 SGHVS and CDR2 FQNEAQ. The CDR3 loop spans 17 amino acids. Trimming left V 4 bases short and J 8 bases short, with 25 bases between. CDR3 DNA: TGTGCCAGCAGCTCACCTCGCAAGGACCGTCATTTGATTACGCAGTATTTT. Its protein is CASSSPRKDRHLITQYF.